This TCR beta chain was documented in a study of regulatory T cells in long-lasting Graves disease. Time point in this sample: persistent/refractory GD, antithyroid drugs over 5 years with positive TRAb. Construction of the TCR library relied on RNA isolated from PBMCs. CDR3 regions were amplified by Arm-PCR using iRepertoire HTBI primers to build TCR beta libraries. One entry per CDR3 protein, called by TCRdb with MiXCR from the multiplex PCR reads. The table has over 300,000 distinct CDR3 sequences, about 19% seen once. The CDR3 is made up of 17 amino acids. Per the germline V gene, CDR1 is SNHLY and CDR2 is FYNNEI. V gave up 4 bases and J gave up 4 bases, with 19 bases separating them.

The V gene is TRBV2, the J gene TRBJ2-2; D perhaps matches TRBD2 (5 bases). Sequencing used peripheral blood mononuclear cells (PBMCs), obtained when the disease was refractory, from a patient treated with antithyroid drugs. This sequence was found in a female donor with Graves disease. CDR3 DNA: TGTGCCAGCAGTGGGGGTCTGGGAAGAGAGGGCACCGGGGAGCTGTTTTTT. It yields the protein CASSGGLGREGTGELFF. The entire variable domain, with the rest obtained from reference TRBV2 and TRBJ2-2, is as follows: EPEVTQTPSHQVTQMGQEVILRCVPISNHLYFYWYRQILGQKVEFLVSFYNNEISEKSEIFDDQFSVERPDGSNFTLKIRSTKLEDSAMYFCASSGGLGREGTGELFFGEGSRLTVL.